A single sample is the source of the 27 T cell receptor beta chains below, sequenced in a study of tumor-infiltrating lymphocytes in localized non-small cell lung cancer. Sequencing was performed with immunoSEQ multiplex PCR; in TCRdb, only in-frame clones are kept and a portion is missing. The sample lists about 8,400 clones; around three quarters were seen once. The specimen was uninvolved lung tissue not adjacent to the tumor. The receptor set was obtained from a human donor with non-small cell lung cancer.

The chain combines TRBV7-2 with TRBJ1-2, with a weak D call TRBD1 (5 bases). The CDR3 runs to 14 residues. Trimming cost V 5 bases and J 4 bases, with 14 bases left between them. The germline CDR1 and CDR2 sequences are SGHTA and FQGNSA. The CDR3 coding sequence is TGTGCCAGCAGCCCTAGTTGGGACTCCTATGGCTACACCTTC. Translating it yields CASSPSWDSYGYTF. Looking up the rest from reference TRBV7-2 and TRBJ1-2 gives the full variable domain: GAGVSQSPSNKVTEKGKDVELRCDPISGHTALYWYRQSLGQGLEFLIYFQGNSAPDKSGLPSDRFSAERTGGSVSTLTIQRTQQEDSAVYLCASSPSWDSYGYTFGSGTRLTVV.

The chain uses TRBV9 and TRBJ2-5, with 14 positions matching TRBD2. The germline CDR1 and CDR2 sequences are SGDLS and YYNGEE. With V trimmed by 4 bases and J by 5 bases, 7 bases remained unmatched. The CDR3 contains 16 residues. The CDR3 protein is CASSPGLAGGLETQYF. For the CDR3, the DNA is TGTGCCAGCAGCCCCGGACTAGCGGGAGGTCTGGAGACCCAGTACTTC.

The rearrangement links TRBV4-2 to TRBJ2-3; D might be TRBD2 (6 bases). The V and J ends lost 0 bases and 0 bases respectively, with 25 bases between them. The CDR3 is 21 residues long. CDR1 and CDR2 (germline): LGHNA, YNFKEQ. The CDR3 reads CASSQERVVRGMGGSTDTQYF. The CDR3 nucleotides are TGTGCCAGCAGCCAAGAGAGGGTCGTTCGCGGGATGGGGGGTAGCACAGATACGCAGTATTTT.

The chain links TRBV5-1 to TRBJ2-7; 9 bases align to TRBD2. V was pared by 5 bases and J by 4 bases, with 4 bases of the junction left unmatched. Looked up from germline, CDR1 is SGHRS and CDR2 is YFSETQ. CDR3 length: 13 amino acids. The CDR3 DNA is TGCGCCAGCAGGATTAGCGGGAGTTACGAGCAGTACTTC. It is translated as CASRISGSYEQYF.

Here the CDR3 DNA reads TGTGCCAGCAGGGGGAATATACCGGGACAGGGCCGCCACGAGCAGTACTTC. Translated, it gives CASRGNIPGQGRHEQYF. The chain recombines TRBV2 with TRBJ2-7, with 9 bases matching TRBD1. The CDR3 loop spans 17 amino acids. CDR1 SNHLY and CDR2 FYNNEI come from the germline V gene. V shed 6 bases and J 5 bases; nucleotides not matched to a gene: 17.

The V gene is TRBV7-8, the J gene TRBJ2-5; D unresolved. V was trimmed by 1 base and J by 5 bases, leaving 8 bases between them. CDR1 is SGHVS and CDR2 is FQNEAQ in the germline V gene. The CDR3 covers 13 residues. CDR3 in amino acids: CASSLVSTETQYF. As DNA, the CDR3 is TGTGCCAGCAGCTTAGTCTCTACCGAGACCCAGTACTTC.

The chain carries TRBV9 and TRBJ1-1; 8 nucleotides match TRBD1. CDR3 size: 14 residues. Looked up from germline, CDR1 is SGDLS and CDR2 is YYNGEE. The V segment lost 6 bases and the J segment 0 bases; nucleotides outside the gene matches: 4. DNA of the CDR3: TGTGCCAGCACGCTGACAGGGGTGAACACTGAAGCTTTCTTT. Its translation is CASTLTGVNTEAFF.

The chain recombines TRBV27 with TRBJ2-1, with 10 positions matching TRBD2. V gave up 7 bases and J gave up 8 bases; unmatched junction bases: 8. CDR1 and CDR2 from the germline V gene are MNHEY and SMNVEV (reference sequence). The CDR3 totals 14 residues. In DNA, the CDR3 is TGTGCCAGCAAGCTTAAGCGGGAGGGCGATGAGCAGTTCTTC. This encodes CASKLKREGDEQFF.

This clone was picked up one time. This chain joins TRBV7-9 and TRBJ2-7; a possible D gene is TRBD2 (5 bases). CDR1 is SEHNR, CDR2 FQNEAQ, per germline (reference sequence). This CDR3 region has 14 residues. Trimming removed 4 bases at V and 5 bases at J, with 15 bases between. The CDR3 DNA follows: TGTGCCAGCAGCTCCCGGACCGGGCGGGACGAGCAGTACTTC. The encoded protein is CASSSRTGRDEQYF.

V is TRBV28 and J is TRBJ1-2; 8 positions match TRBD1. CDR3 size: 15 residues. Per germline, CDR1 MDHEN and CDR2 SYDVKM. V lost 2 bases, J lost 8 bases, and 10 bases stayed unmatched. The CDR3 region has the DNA TGTGCCAGCAGTTTACAGGACAGGGAGTTTTTAGGCTACACCTTC. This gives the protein CASSLQDREFLGYTF.

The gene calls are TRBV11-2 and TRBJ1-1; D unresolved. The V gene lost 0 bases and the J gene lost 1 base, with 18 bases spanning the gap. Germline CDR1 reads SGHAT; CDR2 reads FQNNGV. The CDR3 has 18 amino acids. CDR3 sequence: CASSLDRDRGVGNTEAFF. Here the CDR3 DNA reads TGTGCCAGCAGCTTAGATCGGGATAGAGGCGTCGGGAACACTGAAGCTTTCTTT.

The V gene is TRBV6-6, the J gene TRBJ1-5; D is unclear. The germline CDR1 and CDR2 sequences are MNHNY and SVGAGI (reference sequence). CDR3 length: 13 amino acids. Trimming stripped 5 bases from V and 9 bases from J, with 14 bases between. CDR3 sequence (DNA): TGTGCCAGCAGTACTCATCCGGAGCGGCCCCAGCATTTT. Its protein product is CASSTHPERPQHF.

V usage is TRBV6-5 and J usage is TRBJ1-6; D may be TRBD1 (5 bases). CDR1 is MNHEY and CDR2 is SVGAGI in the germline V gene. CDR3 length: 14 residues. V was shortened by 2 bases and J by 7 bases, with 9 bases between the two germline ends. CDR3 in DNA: TGTGCCAGCAGTTACCCTGGGGGAAATTCACCCCTCCACTTT. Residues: CASSYPGGNSPLHF.

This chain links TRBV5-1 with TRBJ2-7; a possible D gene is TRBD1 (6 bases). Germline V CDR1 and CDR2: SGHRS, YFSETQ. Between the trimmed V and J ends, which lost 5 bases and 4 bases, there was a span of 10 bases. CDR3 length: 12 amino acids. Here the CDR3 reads CASRQGSYEQYF. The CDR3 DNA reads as TGCGCCAGCAGACAGGGAAGTTACGAGCAGTACTTC.

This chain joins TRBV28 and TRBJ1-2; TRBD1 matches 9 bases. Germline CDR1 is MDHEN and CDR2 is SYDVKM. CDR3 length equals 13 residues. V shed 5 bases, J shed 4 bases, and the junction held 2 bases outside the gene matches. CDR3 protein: CASSTTGGYGYTF. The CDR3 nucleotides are TGTGCCAGCAGTACGACAGGGGGCTATGGCTACACCTTC.

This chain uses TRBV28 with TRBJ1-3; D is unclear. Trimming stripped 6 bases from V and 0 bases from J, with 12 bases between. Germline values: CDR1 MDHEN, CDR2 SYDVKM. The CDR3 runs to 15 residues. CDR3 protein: CASSPDVGSGNTIYF. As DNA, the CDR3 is TGTGCCAGCAGCCCCGACGTGGGCTCTGGAAACACCATATATTTT.

The chain's CDR3 is CASSRLAGGGLETQYF. The DNA of the CDR3 is TGTGCCAGCAGCCGACTAGCGGGAGGAGGTTTGGAGACCCAGTACTTC. The chain uses TRBV28 and TRBJ2-5, with 13 bases aligning to TRBD2. The CDR3 loop spans 16 amino acids. Germline CDR1 is MDHEN and CDR2 is SYDVKM. The trim removed 6 bases at V and 5 bases at J, leaving 9 bases unmatched.

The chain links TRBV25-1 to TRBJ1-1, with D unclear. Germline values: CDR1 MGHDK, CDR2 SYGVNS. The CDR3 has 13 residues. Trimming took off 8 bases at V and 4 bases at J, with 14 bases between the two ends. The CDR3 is CASAAPGSTEAFF. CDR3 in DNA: TGTGCCAGCGCCGCCCCAGGAAGCACTGAAGCTTTCTTT.

The CDR3 spells CASSFPLGTSGFSSYEQYF. The CDR3 nucleotides are TGTGCCAGCAGTTTCCCCCTCGGGACTAGCGGATTTTCTTCCTACGAGCAGTACTTC. The chain combines TRBV28 with TRBJ2-7; 11 bases line up with TRBD2. CDR3 length: 19 residues. Germline V lookup: CDR1 MDHEN, CDR2 SYDVKM. After removal of 3 bases from V and 1 base from J, the junction contained 14 bases not matched to a gene.

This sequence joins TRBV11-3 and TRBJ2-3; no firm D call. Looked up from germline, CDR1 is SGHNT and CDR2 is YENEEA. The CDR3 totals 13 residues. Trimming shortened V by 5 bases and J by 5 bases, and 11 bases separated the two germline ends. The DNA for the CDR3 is TGTGCCAGCAGCCTCGACCAGGAAGATACGCAGTATTTT. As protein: CASSLDQEDTQYF.

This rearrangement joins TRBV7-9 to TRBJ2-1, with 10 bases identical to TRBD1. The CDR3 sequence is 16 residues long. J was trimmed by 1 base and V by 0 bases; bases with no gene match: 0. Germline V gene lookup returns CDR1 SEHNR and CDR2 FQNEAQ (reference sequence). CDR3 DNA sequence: TGTGCCAGCAGCTTAGCGGACAGGGGGTCCTACAATGAGCAGTTCTTC. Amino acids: CASSLADRGSYNEQFF.

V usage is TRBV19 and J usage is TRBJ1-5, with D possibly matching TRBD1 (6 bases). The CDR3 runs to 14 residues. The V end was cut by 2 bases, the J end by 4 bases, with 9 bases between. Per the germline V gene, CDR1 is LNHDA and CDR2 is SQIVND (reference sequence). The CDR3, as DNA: TGTGCCAGTAGTATAATACAGGGTAATCAGCCCCAGCATTTT. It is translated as CASSIIQGNQPQHF. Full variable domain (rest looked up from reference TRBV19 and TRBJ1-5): DGGITQSPKYLFRKEGQNVTLSCEQNLNHDAMYWYRQDPGQGLRLIYYSQIVNDFQKGDIAEGYSVSREKKESFPLTVTSAQKNPTAFYLCASSIIQGNQPQHFGDGTRLSIL.

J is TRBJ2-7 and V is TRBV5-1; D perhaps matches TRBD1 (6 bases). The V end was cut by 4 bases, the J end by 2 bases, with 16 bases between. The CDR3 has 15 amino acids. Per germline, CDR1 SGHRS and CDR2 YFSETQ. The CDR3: CASSRGTDHTYEQYF. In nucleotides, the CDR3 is TGCGCCAGCAGCAGGGGGACGGACCATACCTACGAGCAGTACTTC.

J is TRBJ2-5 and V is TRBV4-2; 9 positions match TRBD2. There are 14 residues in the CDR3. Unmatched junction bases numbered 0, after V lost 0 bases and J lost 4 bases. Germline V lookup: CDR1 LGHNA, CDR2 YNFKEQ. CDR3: CASSQELAGETQYF. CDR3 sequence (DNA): TGTGCCAGCAGCCAAGAACTAGCGGGAGAGACCCAGTACTTC.

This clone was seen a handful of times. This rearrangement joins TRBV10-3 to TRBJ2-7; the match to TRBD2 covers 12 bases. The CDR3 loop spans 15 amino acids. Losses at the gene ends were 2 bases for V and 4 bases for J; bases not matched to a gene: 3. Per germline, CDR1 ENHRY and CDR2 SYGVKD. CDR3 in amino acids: CAISEPTSGRYEQYF. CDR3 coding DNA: TGTGCCATCAGTGAGCCGACTAGCGGGAGATACGAGCAGTACTTC.

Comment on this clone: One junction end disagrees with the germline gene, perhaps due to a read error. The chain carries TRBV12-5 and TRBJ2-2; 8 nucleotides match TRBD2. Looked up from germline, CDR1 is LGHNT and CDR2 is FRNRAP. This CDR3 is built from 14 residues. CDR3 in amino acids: CRGGETANTGELFF. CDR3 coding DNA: TGCCGGGGGGGGGAGACAGCGAACACCGGGGAGCTGTTTTTT.

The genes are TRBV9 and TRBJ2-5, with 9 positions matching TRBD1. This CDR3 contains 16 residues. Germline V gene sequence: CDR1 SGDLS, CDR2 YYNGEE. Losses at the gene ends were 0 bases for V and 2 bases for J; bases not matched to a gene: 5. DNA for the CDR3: TGTGCCAGCAGCGTAGATGGTGGACAGGGGCAAGAGACCCAGTACTTC. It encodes CASSVDGGQGQETQYF. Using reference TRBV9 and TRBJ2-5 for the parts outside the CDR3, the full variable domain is DSGVTQTPKHLITATGQRVTLRCSPRSGDLSVYWYQQSLDQGLQFLIQYYNGEERAKGNILERFSAQQFPDLHSELNLSSLELGDSALYFCASSVDGGQGQETQYFGPGTRLLVL.